Presented here are 10 T cell receptor beta chains from one specimen sequenced in a study of shared clonotypes between healthy human individuals. Naivety among CD8 cells was defined by CD45RO negativity and positive CCR7 selection, thereby excluding terminally differentiated effector memory CD45RA+ cells. Sequencing was performed with immunoSEQ multiplex PCR; in TCRdb, only in-frame clones are kept and a portion is missing. Of roughly 2 million clones in the sample, around 96% were seen once. The sample consisted of naive CD8+ T cells sorted from blood. The receptor source for this set is a man aged 18 to 30 in good health.

The CDR3 spells CASIADRSGGGYTF. CDR3 bases: TGCGCCAGCATCGCCGACAGGAGCGGGGGTGGCTACACCTTC. The V gene is TRBV10-2, the J gene TRBJ1-2, with D possibly TRBD1 on 6 matching bases. V was cut by 7 bases and J by 7 bases, with 19 bases left in between. There are 14 residues in the CDR3. Germline-derived CDR1 and CDR2 are WSHSY and SAAADI.

The V gene is TRBV5-4, the J gene TRBJ2-7, with TRBD1 matching 7 bases. Germline loops: CDR1 SGHNT, CDR2 YYREEE (reference sequence). J lost 3 bases, V lost 5 bases, and 8 bases had no gene match. The CDR3 is made up of 14 amino acids. For the CDR3, the DNA is TGTGCCAGCAGTCTGACAGGGAAGAACTACGAGCAGTACTTC. It codes for CASSLTGKNYEQYF.

The CDR3 sequence: CSASIVDEQFF. The CDR3 DNA is TGCAGTGCCAGTATAGTTGATGAGCAGTTCTTC. The rearrangement links TRBV20-1 to TRBJ2-1; D is undetermined. The ends were cut back, 6 bases at V and 8 bases at J, with 11 bases in the middle. The germline CDR1 and CDR2 sequences are DFQATT and SNEGSKA (reference sequence). The CDR3 covers 11 residues.

The rearrangement joins TRBV6-1 to TRBJ2-7; 7 positions match TRBD1. The CDR3 spans 13 residues. From germline, CDR1 is MNHNS and CDR2 SASEGT. The trim removed 5 bases at V and 4 bases at J, leaving 5 bases unmatched. The CDR3 DNA reads as TGTGCCAGCAGTAACAGGGGTAGGTACGAGCAGTACTTC. Translation: CASSNRGRYEQYF.

The chain employs TRBV13 and TRBJ1-1, with 9 bases matching TRBD1. Germline trimming cut 6 bases from V and 9 bases from J; bases unmatched to any gene: 8. This CDR3 has 13 residues. Germline values: CDR1 PRHDT, CDR2 FYEKMQ (reference sequence). CDR3 sequence reads: CASSPGQGLQAFF. For the CDR3, the DNA is TGTGCCAGCAGTCCGGGACAGGGTCTACAAGCTTTCTTT.

This clone was observed once. This chain links TRBV2 with TRBJ2-6, with 8 bases aligning to TRBD1. The CDR3 consists of 17 residues. V lost 6 bases to trimming and J lost 0 bases; unmatched junction nucleotides: 7. Germline CDR1 SNHLY, CDR2 FYNNEI. This chain's CDR3 is CASSGDRPYSGANVLTF. In DNA form, the CDR3 reads TGTGCCAGCAGCGGGGACAGGCCTTACTCTGGGGCCAACGTCCTGACTTTC.

This chain joins TRBV7-2 and TRBJ1-1; D is unclear. CDR3 length: 16 residues. The V gene lost 2 bases and the J gene lost 4 bases, with 17 bases spanning the gap. Looked up from germline, CDR1 is SGHTA and CDR2 is FQGNSA. CDR3 sequence reads: CASSLTRGREGTEAFF. The CDR3 coding sequence is TGTGCCAGCAGCTTAACTCGGGGAAGGGAAGGCACTGAAGCTTTCTTT.

This rearrangement joins TRBV23-1 to TRBJ2-7, with D tentatively TRBD1 (5 bases). TRBV23-1 is recorded as an ORF, its role being uncertain. Trimming cost V 3 bases and J 4 bases, with 16 bases left between them. The CDR3 length is 15 residues. This CDR3 reads CASSQGRSGPYEQYF. CDR3 in DNA: TGCGCCAGCAGTCAGGGGCGGTCAGGGCCATACGAGCAGTACTTC.

This clone has a single count. The chain joins TRBV7-9 to TRBJ1-1; no clear D. The germline V gene has CDR1 SEHNR and CDR2 FQNEAQ (reference sequence). This CDR3 comprises 12 residues. The germline V and J ends were trimmed by 6 bases and 0 bases, with 5 bases remaining between them. The CDR3 DNA follows: TGTGCCAGCAGAACAGTGAACACTGAAGCTTTCTTT. This encodes CASRTVNTEAFF. Filled out from reference TRBV7-9 and TRBJ1-1, the complete variable domain reads DTGVSQNPRHKITKRGQNVTFRCDPISEHNRLYWYRQTLGQGPEFLTYFQNEAQLEKSRLLSDRFSAERPKGSFSTLEIQRTEQGDSAMYLCASRTVNTEAFFGQGTRLTVV.

This clone occurred once. CDR3 sequence: CASSELAATTDTQYF. Written as DNA, the CDR3 is TGCGCCAGCAGTGAGCTAGCGGCTACCACAGATACGCAGTATTTT. The chain employs TRBV10-1 and TRBJ2-3; 7 bases are shared with TRBD2. The CDR3 has 15 residues. V shed 2 bases, J shed 2 bases, and the junction held 4 bases outside the gene matches. Germline assignment: CDR1 WNHNN and CDR2 SYGVQD (reference sequence).